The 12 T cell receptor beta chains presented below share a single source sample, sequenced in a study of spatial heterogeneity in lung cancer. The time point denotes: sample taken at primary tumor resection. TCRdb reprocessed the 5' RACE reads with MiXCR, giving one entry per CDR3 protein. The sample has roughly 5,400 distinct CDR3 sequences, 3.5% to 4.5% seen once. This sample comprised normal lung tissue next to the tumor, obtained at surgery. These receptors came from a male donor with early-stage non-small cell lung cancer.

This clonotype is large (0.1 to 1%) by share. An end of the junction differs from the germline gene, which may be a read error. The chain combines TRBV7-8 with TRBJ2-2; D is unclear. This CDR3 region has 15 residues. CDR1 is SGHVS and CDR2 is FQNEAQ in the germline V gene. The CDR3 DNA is TGTGCCAGCAGCTTAGTAGAGACGAAAACCGGGGAGCTGTTTTTT. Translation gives CASSLVETKTGELFF.

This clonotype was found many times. Here the CDR3 DNA reads TGTGCCAGCAGCCCAAGGTTAACCTCCTACAATGAGCAGTTCTTC. Its translation: CASSPRLTSYNEQFF. V usage is TRBV9 and J usage is TRBJ2-1, with D unresolved. Deletions cut 4 bases from V and 0 bases from J, with 11 bases between. The CDR3 extends over 15 amino acids. CDR1 and CDR2 (germline): SGDLS, YYNGEE.

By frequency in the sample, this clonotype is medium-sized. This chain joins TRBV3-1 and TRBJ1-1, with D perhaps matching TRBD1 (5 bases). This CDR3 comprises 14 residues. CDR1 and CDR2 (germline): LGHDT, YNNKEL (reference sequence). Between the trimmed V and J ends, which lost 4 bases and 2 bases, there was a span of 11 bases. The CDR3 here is CASSPTQGNTEAFF. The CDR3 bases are TGTGCCAGCAGCCCCACCCAGGGAAACACTGAAGCTTTCTTT.

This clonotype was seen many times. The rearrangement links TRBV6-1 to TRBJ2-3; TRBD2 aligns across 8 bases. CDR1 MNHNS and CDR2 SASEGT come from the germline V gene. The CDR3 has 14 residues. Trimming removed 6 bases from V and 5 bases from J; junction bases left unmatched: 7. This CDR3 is CASSPRLAGDTQYF. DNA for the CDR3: TGTGCCAGCAGCCCCCGGCTAGCGGGAGATACGCAGTATTTT.

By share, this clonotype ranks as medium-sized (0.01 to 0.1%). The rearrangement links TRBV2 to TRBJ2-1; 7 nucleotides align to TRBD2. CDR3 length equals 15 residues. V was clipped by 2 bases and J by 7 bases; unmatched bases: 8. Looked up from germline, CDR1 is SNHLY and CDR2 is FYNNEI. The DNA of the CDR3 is TGTGCCAGCAGTGAAAATTCGGGGGGTCTGAATGAGCAGTTCTTC. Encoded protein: CASSENSGGLNEQFF.

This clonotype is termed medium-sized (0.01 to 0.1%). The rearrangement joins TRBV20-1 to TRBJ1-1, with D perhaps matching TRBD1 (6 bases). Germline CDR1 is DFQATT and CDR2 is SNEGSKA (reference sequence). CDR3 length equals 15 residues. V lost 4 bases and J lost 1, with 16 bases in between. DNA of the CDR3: TGCAGTGCTAAAGGAAGGGGGGGGCCGAACACTGAAGCTTTCTTT. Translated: CSAKGRGGPNTEAFF.

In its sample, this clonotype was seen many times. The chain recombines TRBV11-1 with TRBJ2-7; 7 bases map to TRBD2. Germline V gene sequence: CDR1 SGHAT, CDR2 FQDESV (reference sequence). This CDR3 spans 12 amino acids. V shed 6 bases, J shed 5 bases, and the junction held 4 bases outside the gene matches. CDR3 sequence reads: CASRFGLDEQYF. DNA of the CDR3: TGTGCCAGCAGATTTGGACTAGACGAGCAGTACTTC.

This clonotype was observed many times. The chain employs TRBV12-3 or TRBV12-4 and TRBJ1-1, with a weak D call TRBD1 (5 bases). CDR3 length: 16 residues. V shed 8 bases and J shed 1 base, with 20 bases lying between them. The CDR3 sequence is CASLGIGRGRNTEAFF. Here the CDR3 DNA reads TGTGCCAGCCTGGGGATTGGTAGGGGCCGGAACACTGAAGCTTTCTTT.

CDR3 sequence reads: CASSRTGTSGGTDTQYF. The CDR3 region has the DNA TGTGCCAGCAGCCGCACCGGGACTAGCGGGGGGACAGATACGCAGTATTTT. V usage is TRBV3-1 and J usage is TRBJ2-3; 15 nucleotides match TRBD2. Germline V gene data show CDR1 as LGHDT and CDR2 as YNNKEL (reference sequence). The CDR3 contains 17 residues. V shed 4 bases and J 3 bases; nucleotides not matched to a gene: 5.

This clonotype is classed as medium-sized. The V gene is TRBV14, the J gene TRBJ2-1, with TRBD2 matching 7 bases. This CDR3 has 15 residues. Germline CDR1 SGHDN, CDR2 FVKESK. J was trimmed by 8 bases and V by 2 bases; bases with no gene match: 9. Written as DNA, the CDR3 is TGTGCCAGCAGCCAATTGACGGGGGGTCCTTATGAGCAGTTCTTC. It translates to CASSQLTGGPYEQFF.

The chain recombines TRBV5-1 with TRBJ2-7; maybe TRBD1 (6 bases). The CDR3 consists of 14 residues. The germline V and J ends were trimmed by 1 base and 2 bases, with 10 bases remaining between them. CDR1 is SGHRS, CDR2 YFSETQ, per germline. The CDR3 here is CASSLQGGPYEQYF. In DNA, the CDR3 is TGCGCCAGCAGCTTGCAAGGGGGACCCTACGAGCAGTACTTC.

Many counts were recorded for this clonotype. This CDR3 reads CASSLADRTGEQYF. CDR3 in DNA: TGTGCCAGCAGCTTAGCCGATCGTACGGGAGAGCAGTACTTC. The V call is TRBV7-6, the J call TRBJ2-7; TRBD2 is a possible D gene (5 bases). Germline CDR1 reads SGHVS; CDR2 reads FNYEAQ. CDR3 length: 14 residues. V gave up 0 bases and J gave up 7 bases, with 13 bases separating them.